These 25 T cell receptor beta chains came from one sample sequenced in a study of blood T cell repertoires in COVID-19 (dated by TCRdb to 2019 to 2021). The library was built by means of the immunoSEQ multiplex PCR assay. In its TCRdb copy, this immuneACCESS table keeps in-frame sequences only and misses some clones. Where compared with another copy, unresolved V genes explain less than half of these, and the others have no known cause. A total of 200,000 to 300,000 clones appear in this sample, approximately 89% of them only once. The ten largest make up under 3% of the sample. Sequencing was carried out using PBMCs or T cells enriched from blood (not recorded which). All receptors come from a woman younger than 35 who had recovered from COVID-19.

This clone was picked up a small number of times. This chain links TRBV12-5 with TRBJ2-7, with 10 bases lining up with TRBD1. The CDR3 totals 18 residues. Germline CDR1 and CDR2: LGHNT and FRNRAP. With 4 bases clipped from V and 0 bases from J, the junction kept 12 bases outside the gene matches. For the CDR3, the DNA is TGTGCTAGTGGTTCGCCCGGGACAGGGGTGACCTTCTCCTACGAGCAGTACTTC. Residues: CASGSPGTGVTFSYEQYF.

The chain employs TRBV5-8 and TRBJ2-1; 13 positions match TRBD2. The CDR3 is made up of 18 amino acids. Germline lookup yields CDR1 SGHTS and CDR2 YDEGEE. The V and J ends lost 4 bases and 0 bases, in that order; junction bases with no gene match: 7. CDR3 coding DNA: TGTGCCAGCAGCCTACTAGCGGGAGGGCCATTCTCCTACAATGAGCAGTTCTTC. This codes for CASSLLAGGPFSYNEQFF.

This chain uses TRBV11-2 with TRBJ2-7; 10 nucleotides agree with TRBD2. Losses at the gene ends were 1 base for V and 2 bases for J; bases not matched to a gene: 8. Germline lookup yields CDR1 SGHAT and CDR2 FQNNGV. The CDR3 spans 17 residues. CDR3 bases: TGTGCCAGCAGCTTAGGGGAGGAGCGGGGGGGAACCTACGAGCAGTACTTC. It codes for CASSLGEERGGTYEQYF. The full variable domain, completed using reference TRBV11-2 and TRBJ2-7, is EAGVAQSPRYKIIEKRQSVAFWCNPISGHATLYWYQQILGQGPKLLIQFQNNGVVDDSQLPKDRFSAERLKGVDSTLKIQPAKLEDSAVYLCASSLGEERGGTYEQYFGPGTRLTVT.

This clone appeared a few times. V usage is TRBV19 and J usage is TRBJ2-1; 10 nucleotides agree with TRBD1. After removal of 5 bases from V and 8 bases from J, the junction contained 6 bases not matched to a gene. Germline V CDR1 and CDR2: LNHDA, SQIVND (reference sequence). This CDR3 is built from 14 residues. The CDR3 DNA is TGTGCCAGTAGTGAGGGACAGGGGATCGATGAGCAGTTCTTC. Encoded protein: CASSEGQGIDEQFF.

V and J are TRBV5-4 and TRBJ2-7, with 14 bases that match TRBD2. V gave up 3 bases and J gave up 3 bases; unmatched junction bases: 5. This CDR3 is built from 16 residues. Germline-derived CDR1 and CDR2 are SGHNT and YYREEE (reference sequence). Written as DNA, the CDR3 is TGTGCCAGCAGCTCCGGACTAGCGGGGGGAAACTACGAGCAGTACTTC. Amino acid sequence: CASSSGLAGGNYEQYF.

In this sample, this clone turned up a few times. The J gene is TRBJ2-5, the V gene TRBV2, with TRBD1 identical over 9 bases. Per the germline V gene, CDR1 is SNHLY and CDR2 is FYNNEI. V lost 4 bases and J lost 5; bases outside the gene matches: 8. The length of the CDR3 is 15 residues. CDR3 loop: CASSARDRDPETQYF. For the CDR3, the DNA is TGTGCCAGCAGTGCCAGGGACAGGGACCCGGAGACCCAGTACTTC.

The rearrangement joins TRBV3-1 (or the pseudogene TRBV3-2) to TRBJ2-2; D ambiguous. CDR1 LGHDT and CDR2 YNNKEL come from the germline V gene (reference sequence). The CDR3 consists of 12 residues. The V and J ends lost 0 bases and 8 bases respectively, with 4 bases between them. The CDR3 reads CASSQDPGELFF. CDR3 DNA sequence: TGTGCCAGCAGCCAAGATCCGGGGGAGCTGTTTTTT.

The rearrangement uses TRBV7-8 and TRBJ2-3; weak D call: TRBD2 (5 bases). V gave up 5 bases and J gave up 6 bases, with 9 bases separating them. CDR1 is SGHVS, CDR2 FQNEAQ, per germline. This CDR3 is 12 amino acids long. The CDR3 DNA follows: TGTGCCAGCAGCCCCCCTAGCGATACGCAGTATTTT. Amino acids: CASSPPSDTQYF.

CDR3 in DNA: TGCGCCAGCAGCTATACGACTAGCGATCCCTACGAGCAGTACTTC. This codes for CASSYTTSDPYEQYF. This rearrangement joins TRBV5-1 to TRBJ2-7, with 8 bases lining up with TRBD2. The V gene end was trimmed by 3 bases and the J gene end by 2 bases; junction bases not matched to a gene: 7. The CDR3 totals 15 residues. CDR1 and CDR2 (germline): SGHRS, YFSETQ.

V gene TRBV7-9 combines with J gene TRBJ1-1, with D hard to call. Trimming stripped 6 bases from V and 4 bases from J, with 12 bases between. Germline V gene data show CDR1 as SEHNR and CDR2 as FQNEAQ (reference sequence). The CDR3 is 13 amino acids. DNA for the CDR3: TGTGCCAGCAGTGTTGGAGGCCCCACTGAAGCTTTCTTT. Its translation: CASSVGGPTEAFF.

The chain joins TRBV27 to TRBJ2-7; 8 bases line up with TRBD2. Germline CDR1 reads MNHEY; CDR2 reads SMNVEV (reference sequence). Unmatched junction bases numbered 8, after V lost 3 bases and J lost 1 base. The CDR3 contains 16 residues. The CDR3 is CASSLSGSLTSYEQYF. The CDR3 DNA is TGTGCCAGCAGTTTGAGCGGGAGTTTAACGTCCTACGAGCAGTACTTC.

The rearrangement links TRBV27 to TRBJ2-1, with 11 bases aligning to TRBD2. J lost 8 bases, V lost 7 bases, and 10 bases had no gene match. CDR1 is MNHEY and CDR2 is SMNVEV in the germline V gene (reference sequence). CDR3 size: 15 residues. CDR3 sequence reads: CASIPSGRSYYEQFF. The CDR3 bases are TGTGCCAGCATCCCTAGCGGGAGGTCTTACTATGAGCAGTTCTTC.

This chain uses TRBV27 with TRBJ2-3; D possibly corresponds to TRBD2 (8 bases). The V end lost 6 bases, the J end lost 5 bases, and 21 bases lay between the germline ends. Germline lookup yields CDR1 MNHEY and CDR2 SMNVEV (reference sequence). CDR3 length equals 16 residues. The CDR3 DNA sequence: TGTGCCAGCAGCTCCCAAGGGGGCGGGAGGAGAGATACGCAGTATTTT. This translates into CASSSQGGGRRDTQYF.

This chain uses TRBV18 with TRBJ1-1; D is perhaps TRBD1 (5 bases). V lost 5 bases to trimming and J lost 3 bases, with 13 bases between them. This CDR3 is 14 amino acids long. Germline lookup yields CDR1 KGHSH and CDR2 LQKENI. In DNA, the CDR3 is TGTGCCAGCTCAGCAGGGCTCCACGACACTGAAGCTTTCTTT. Protein sequence: CASSAGLHDTEAFF.

The chain employs TRBV6-5 and TRBJ1-3; D ambiguous. Germline V gene data show CDR1 as MNHEY and CDR2 as SVGAGI. There are 15 residues in the CDR3. Trimming stripped 6 bases from V and 0 bases from J, with 12 bases between. CDR3 sequence: CASSDGLDSGNTIYF. CDR3 DNA sequence: TGTGCCAGCAGCGACGGACTGGACTCTGGAAACACCATATATTTT.

The chain recombines TRBV6-2 or TRBV6-3 with TRBJ2-7; tentative D call: TRBD1 (7 bases). The CDR3 is 15 amino acids. V was pared by 5 bases and J by 2 bases, with 16 bases between. CDR1 is MNHEY, CDR2 SVGEGT, per germline. Written as DNA, the CDR3 is TGTGCCAGCAGTCCCAGACAGGGACTCACCTACGAGCAGTACTTC. This codes for CASSPRQGLTYEQYF.

Only a few counts were recorded for this clone. The genes are TRBV7-9 and TRBJ1-2; D might be TRBD1 (6 bases). Germline loops: CDR1 SEHNR, CDR2 FQNEAQ (reference sequence). The CDR3 has 15 residues. With 2 bases removed from V and 8 bases from J, the gap between germline ends came to 18 bases. This chain's CDR3 is CASSLMVRGSGGYTF. CDR3 DNA: TGTGCCAGCAGCTTAATGGTCAGGGGATCAGGAGGCTACACCTTC.

The chain combines TRBV12-3 or TRBV12-4 with TRBJ1-1; D is uncertain. V lost 6 bases, J lost 1 base, and 9 bases lay in between. The CDR3 is 13 residues long. The CDR3 DNA sequence: TGTGCCAGCAGGGCCTCACGGAACACTGAAGCTTTCTTT. It encodes CASRASRNTEAFF.

This clone appeared a few times. J is TRBJ2-1 and V is TRBV2, with 12 positions matching TRBD2. Germline V CDR1 and CDR2: SNHLY, FYNNEI. Trimming took 10 bases from V and 9 from J; bases not matched to a gene: 22. The CDR3 contains 18 residues. Written as DNA, the CDR3 is TGTGCCATCCCTAGCGGGAGGGCCGCCCTTAAGGGTTTGACTGAGCAGTTCTTC. Protein sequence: CAIPSGRAALKGLTEQFF.

V usage is TRBV7-2 and J usage is TRBJ2-7; 9 bases line up with TRBD2. The CDR3 contains 17 residues. V shed 1 base, J shed 7 bases, and the junction held 14 bases outside the gene matches. Per the germline V gene, CDR1 is SGHTA and CDR2 is FQGNSA. The CDR3 is CASSLVASGVSSWEQYF. DNA of the CDR3: TGTGCCAGCAGCTTAGTCGCTAGCGGGGTCTCCTCTTGGGAGCAGTACTTC. Filled out from reference TRBV7-2 and TRBJ2-7, the complete variable domain reads GAGVSQSPSNKVTEKGKDVELRCDPISGHTALYWYRQSLGQGLEFLIYFQGNSAPDKSGLPSDRFSAERTGGSVSTLTIQRTQQEDSAVYLCASSLVASGVSSWEQYFGPGTRLTVT.

This chain links TRBV25-1 with TRBJ1-1, with 9 positions matching TRBD1. The V gene's germline CDR1 is MGHDK and CDR2 SYGVNS. Trimming cost V 6 bases and J 10 bases; bases outside gene matches: 15. The CDR3 is made up of 15 amino acids. In nucleotides, the CDR3 is TGTGCCAGCAGCCAATCCGGGACAGGGCCTCGTTTAGCTTTCTTT. It specifies CASSQSGTGPRLAFF. The full variable domain, rest sourced from reference TRBV25-1 and TRBJ1-1, is EADIYQTPRYLVIGTGKKITLECSQTMGHDKMYWYQQDPGMELHLIHYSYGVNSTEKGDLSSESTVSRIRTEHFPLTLESARPSHTSQYLCASSQSGTGPRLAFFGQGTRLTVV.

The rearrangement uses TRBV5-6 and TRBJ1-6; 9 bases fit TRBD1. The V segment lost 4 bases and the J segment 9 bases; nucleotides outside the gene matches: 14. The CDR3 extends over 17 amino acids. Germline CDR1 reads SGHDT; CDR2 reads YYEEEE. The CDR3 here is CASSNTRDRVYGSPLHF. Written as DNA, the CDR3 is TGTGCCAGCAGCAATACCCGGGACAGGGTGTATGGTTCACCCCTCCACTTT. The variable domain in full, completed from reference TRBV5-6 and TRBJ1-6, reads DAGVTQSPTHLIKTRGQQVTLRCSPKSGHDTVSWYQQALGQGPQFIFQYYEEEERQRGNFPDRFSGHQFPNYSSELNVNALLLGDSALYLCASSNTRDRVYGSPLHFGNGTRLTVT.

The rearrangement links TRBV5-4 to TRBJ2-1; 7 nucleotides align to TRBD2. The CDR3 loop spans 16 amino acids. After removal of 6 bases from V and 4 bases from J, the junction contained 13 bases not matched to a gene. Germline loops: CDR1 SGHNT, CDR2 YYREEE (reference sequence). Here the CDR3 reads CASTSGTTGSYNEQFF. CDR3 sequence (DNA): TGTGCCAGCACCTCCGGGACTACGGGCTCATACAATGAGCAGTTCTTC.

The genes are TRBV19 and TRBJ1-6; D is undetermined. This CDR3 has 14 residues. Germline CDR1 LNHDA, CDR2 SQIVND (reference sequence). V lost 1 base and J lost 7, with 8 bases in between. CDR3 DNA sequence: TGTGCCAGTAGTATAGTGGAGGACAATTCACCCCTCCACTTT. Protein: CASSIVEDNSPLHF.

The chain uses TRBV7-9 and TRBJ2-5; 8 bases are shared with TRBD1. Germline CDR1 reads SEHNR; CDR2 reads FQNEAQ (reference sequence). V was pared by 5 bases and J by 3 bases, with 5 bases of the junction left unmatched. The CDR3 has 14 residues. CDR3 residues: CASSGQGREETQYF. The CDR3 coding sequence is TGTGCCAGCAGCGGACAGGGTAGGGAAGAGACCCAGTACTTC.